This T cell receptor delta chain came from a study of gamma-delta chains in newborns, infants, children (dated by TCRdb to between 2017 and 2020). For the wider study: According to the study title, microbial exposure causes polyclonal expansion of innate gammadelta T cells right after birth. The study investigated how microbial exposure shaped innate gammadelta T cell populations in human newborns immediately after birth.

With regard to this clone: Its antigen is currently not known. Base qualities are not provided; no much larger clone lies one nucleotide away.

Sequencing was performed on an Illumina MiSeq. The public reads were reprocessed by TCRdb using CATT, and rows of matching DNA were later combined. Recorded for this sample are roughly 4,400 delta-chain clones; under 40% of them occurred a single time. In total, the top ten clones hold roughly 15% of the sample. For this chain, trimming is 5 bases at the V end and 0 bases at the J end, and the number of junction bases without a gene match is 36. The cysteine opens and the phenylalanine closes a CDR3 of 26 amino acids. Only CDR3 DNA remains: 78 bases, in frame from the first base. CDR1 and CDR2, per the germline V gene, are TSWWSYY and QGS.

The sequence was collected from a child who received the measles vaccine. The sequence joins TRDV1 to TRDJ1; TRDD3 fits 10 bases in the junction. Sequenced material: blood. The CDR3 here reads CALGRGSLLTSPILGDPLAYTDKLIF. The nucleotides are TGTGCTCTTGGGCGGGGAAGCCTACTAACTTCGCCGATACTGGGGGATCCTTTAGCGTACACCGATAAACTCATCTTT.